This T cell receptor (beta chain) originates from a study of T cells in Graves' hyperthyroidism and ophthalmopathy. This CDR3 spans 18 amino acids. Trimming cost V 4 bases and J 1 base; bases outside gene matches: 19. Germline loops: CDR1 GTSNPN, CDR2 SVGIG (reference sequence). This clonotype turned up a few times. Its antigen remains unidentified. Study findings and constraints: Ophthalmopathy and stable hyperthyroidism were told apart by a 13 V-J model.

It was RNA transcripts that yielded the amplified TCR beta CDR3 regions. Carried out on the TCR CDR3, a first-round RT-PCR used the HTBI primer set. MiXCR, applied by TCRdb to the multiplex PCR reads, yields one record per CDR3 protein. Found here are more than 500,000 distinct CDR3 sequences, 15% to 20% of them singletons; the top ten hold 3% to 4.5%. The clonotype comes from a woman younger than 45 with Graves' hyperthyroidism. The sequenced material came from blood. The V gene is TRBV30, the J gene TRBJ2-7; 7 bases are a match to TRBD2. In DNA, the CDR3 is TGTGCCTGGACCAACCCCGCGGACCTTGGACTAGTGTCCTACGAGCAGTACTTC. It codes for CAWTNPADLGLVSYEQYF. Full variable domain (remainder filled in from reference TRBV30 and TRBJ2-7): SQTIHQWPATLVQPVGSPLSLECTVEGTSNPNLYWYRQAAGRGLQLLFYSVGIGQISSEVPQNLSASRPQDRQFILSSKKLLLSDSGFYLCAWTNPADLGLVSYEQYFGPGTRLTVT.